This TCR beta chain was sequenced in a study of cytomegalovirus exposure and HLA in healthy donors. As concerns this clone: What it binds is unknown.

Findings and limits, study-wide: Most sequenced TCRs were rare (though some public TCRs occurred in many donors). Association of a missense DCLRE1C variant with TCR beta V- and J-gene trimming was reported in a later analysis.

The PCR was carried out with 60 Vbeta primers and 13 Jbeta primers. Repertoires were generated with immunoSEQ multiplex PCR, while TCRdb's copy carries only in-frame clones and drops some. The repertoire holds approximately 110,000 clones, with 70% to 85% as singletons. This receptor was taken from a woman aged 35 to 49 in good health and CMV-seronegative. The material sequenced was PBMCs.

In nucleotides, the CDR3 is TGTGCCAGCAGCCTGAGGGGGGGTAGTCAAGATACGCAGTATTTT. Amino acid sequence: CASSLRGGSQDTQYF. V and J are TRBV7-8 and TRBJ2-3; D perhaps matches TRBD2 (7 bases). Between the trimmed V and J ends, which lost 5 bases and 5 bases, there was a span of 17 bases. The germline V gene has CDR1 SGHVS and CDR2 FQNEAQ. There are 15 residues in the CDR3. The full variable domain, rest sourced from reference TRBV7-8 and TRBJ2-3, is GAGVSQSPRYKVAKRGQDVALRCDPISGHVSLFWYQQALGQGPEFLTYFQNEAQLDKSGLPSDRFFAERPEGSVSTLKIQRTQQEDSAVYLCASSLRGGSQDTQYFGPGTRLTVL.